This paragraph covers one T cell receptor beta chain sequence. The data stem from a study of shared clonotypes between healthy human individuals. The table came from immunoSEQ multiplex PCR; TCRdb's copy has only in-frame clones and leaves some out. There are around 1,100,000 clones in the sample; around three quarters occur only once, and 0.89% lies in the top ten. V trimming: 5 bases; J trimming: 15 bases; junction bases outside the gene matches: 12. This CDR3 has 13 residues. Per germline, CDR1 MNHEY and CDR2 SVGAGI. The V and J genes are TRBV6-5 and TRBJ2-1; 8 positions agree with TRBD2. The sequence was collected from a man younger than 35 in good health. Some clones in this sample may be carry-over from other donors' samples. Sequencing was done on a sample of memory CD4+ T cells from PBMCs. Subset noted: CD45RA-negative fraction. CDR3 nucleotides: TGTGCCAGCAGTCCCAACACTAGCGGTCTCAGGTTCTTC. This codes for CASSPNTSGLRFF.